The 21 T cell receptor beta chains given below trace back to one sample, sequenced in a study of shared clonotypes between healthy human individuals. Assay: immunoSEQ multiplex PCR; the TCRdb copy retains only in-frame clones and omits some. Among around 450,000 clones listed, around 79% were seen once. Sequenced input: PBMCs. The origin of the receptors is a woman aged 35 to 49 in good health. Some clones in this sample may be carry-over from other donors' samples.

Here the CDR3 DNA reads TGTGCCAGTAGTATAGTAGGGGACTCCTACGAGCAGTACTTC. This translates into CASSIVGDSYEQYF. The V gene is TRBV19, the J gene TRBJ2-7; TRBD1 is a possible D gene (5 bases). CDR3 length: 14 amino acids. Germline lookup yields CDR1 LNHDA and CDR2 SQIVND (reference sequence). V lost 1 base and J lost 0, with 7 bases in between.

V gene TRBV2 combines with J gene TRBJ2-7; 7 nucleotides match TRBD1. The V gene end was trimmed by 3 bases and the J gene end by 0 bases; junction bases not matched to a gene: 8. Germline V gives CDR1 SNHLY, CDR2 FYNNEI. The CDR3 is 16 residues long. The DNA of the CDR3 is TGTGCCAGCAGTGATCGGGACAGAGAAAGCTCCTACGAGCAGTACTTC. Amino acids: CASSDRDRESSYEQYF.

This clone occurred a few times. The V and J genes are TRBV9 and TRBJ2-7, with D perhaps matching TRBD2 (6 bases). Germline-derived CDR1 and CDR2 are SGDLS and YYNGEE. Trimming left V 0 bases short and J 4 bases short, with 14 bases between. This CDR3 comprises 15 residues. The CDR3 here is CASSVDNSGPYEQYF. The CDR3 DNA reads as TGTGCCAGCAGCGTAGATAATAGCGGACCATACGAGCAGTACTTC.

The chain has TRBV4-1 and TRBJ2-2; maybe TRBD2 (6 bases). The V end was cut by 3 bases, the J end by 6 bases, with 11 bases between. The CDR3 is 14 residues long. Germline CDR1 is MGHRA and CDR2 is YSYEKL. CDR3 in DNA: TGCGCCAGCAGCCACAGACTAGTACCCGGGGAGCTGTTTTTT. It translates to CASSHRLVPGELFF.

V usage is TRBV6-1 and J usage is TRBJ1-5; weak D call: TRBD1 (6 bases). V was clipped by 4 bases and J by 8 bases, with 18 bases between them. The CDR3 loop spans 15 amino acids. CDR1 and CDR2 from the germline V gene are MNHNS and SASEGT. The CDR3 sequence: CASSGGSTGVEPQHF. The CDR3 bases are TGTGCCAGCAGTGGGGGATCGACAGGAGTCGAGCCCCAGCATTTT.

This clone was detected only a few times. V is TRBV18 and J is TRBJ1-2, with a possible D match to TRBD1 (6 bases). CDR1 KGHSH and CDR2 LQKENI come from the germline V gene. The CDR3 is made up of 16 amino acids. V lost 1 base, J lost 0 bases, and 12 bases lay in between. The CDR3 DNA is TGTGCCAGCTCACCACAATCGGGGGGCGCTAACTATGGCTACACCTTC. It specifies CASSPQSGGANYGYTF.

About this clone: The sample carries other DNA sequences with the same CDR3. V is TRBV27 and J is TRBJ1-2; 7 bases match TRBD1. This CDR3 is 13 amino acids long. Germline CDR1 MNHEY, CDR2 SMNVEV (reference sequence). After removal of 6 bases from V and 8 bases from J, the junction contained 9 bases not matched to a gene. The CDR3 region is CASSRNRGRGYTF. The CDR3 DNA follows: TGTGCCAGCAGCAGAAACAGGGGTCGGGGCTACACCTTC.

The V gene is TRBV7-3, the J gene TRBJ1-3; D is unclear. Germline V gene lookup returns CDR1 SGHTA and CDR2 FQGTGA. This CDR3 has 13 residues. The germline V and J ends were trimmed by 5 bases and 4 bases, with 9 bases remaining between them. CDR3 nucleotides: TGTGCCAGCAGCCTCCCTTTAGGAAACACCATATATTTT. Translating it yields CASSLPLGNTIYF. The full variable domain, with the rest looked up from reference TRBV7-3 and TRBJ1-3, is GAGVSQTPSNKVTEKGKYVELRCDPISGHTALYWYRQSLGQGPEFLIYFQGTGAADDSGLPNDRFFAVRPEGSVSTLKIQRTERGDSAVYLCASSLPLGNTIYFGEGSWLTVV.

The chain employs TRBV5-4 and TRBJ1-4; a possible D gene is TRBD1 (6 bases). CDR1 SGHNT and CDR2 YYREEE come from the germline V gene (reference sequence). CDR3 length equals 13 residues. V lost 2 bases and J lost 5, with 7 bases in between. The CDR3 here is CASSFDRNEKLFF. The CDR3 nucleotides are TGTGCCAGCAGCTTTGACAGGAATGAAAAACTGTTTTTT. The whole variable domain, filled in from reference TRBV5-4 and TRBJ1-4, reads ETGVTQSPTHLIKTRGQQVTLRCSSQSGHNTVSWYQQALGQGPQFIFQYYREEENGRGNFPPRFSGLQFPNYSSELNVNALELDDSALYLCASSFDRNEKLFFGSGTQLSVL.

The V call is TRBV7-2, the J call TRBJ2-5; TRBD1 agrees at 8 bases. Germline values: CDR1 SGHTA, CDR2 FQGNSA. CDR3 length: 15 residues. J gave up 1 base and V 5 bases, and 6 bases lay outside the gene matches. The CDR3 region is CASSQGQGAQETQYF. The DNA of the CDR3 is TGTGCCAGCAGCCAAGGACAGGGTGCCCAAGAGACCCAGTACTTC.

The chain is built from TRBV14 and TRBJ2-4; possible D gene TRBD1, 5 bases. The V end lost 4 bases, the J end lost 2 bases, and 6 bases lay between the germline ends. Germline assignment: CDR1 SGHDN and CDR2 FVKESK. CDR3 length equals 13 residues. For the CDR3, the DNA is TGTGCCAGCAGCCGGACAACCAAAAACATTCAGTACTTC. This translates into CASSRTTKNIQYF.

The chain couples TRBV18 to TRBJ2-7; D possibly corresponds to TRBD1 (6 bases). Trimming pared 4 bases from V and 2 bases from J, leaving 12 bases between. This CDR3 contains 14 residues. Germline V gives CDR1 KGHSH, CDR2 LQKENI. In nucleotides, the CDR3 is TGTGCCAGCTCACGAGCAGGGGACCCCTACGAGCAGTACTTC. It translates to CASSRAGDPYEQYF.

As DNA, the CDR3 is TGTGCCACCAGCAGAGATAGTCCGAGATCCTACAATGAGCAGTTCTTC. Translation gives CATSRDSPRSYNEQFF. This chain joins TRBV15 and TRBJ2-1; D ambiguous. Per germline, CDR1 LNHNV and CDR2 YYDKDF (reference sequence). The V end lost 0 bases, the J end lost 1 base, and 10 bases lay between the germline ends. The CDR3 runs to 16 residues. Complete variable domain (other parts from reference TRBV15 and TRBJ2-1): DAMVIQNPRYQVTQFGKPVTLSCSQTLNHNVMYWYQQKSSQAPKLLFHYYDKDFNNEADTPDNFQSRRPNTSFCFLDIRSPGLGDTAMYLCATSRDSPRSYNEQFFGPGTRLTVL.

This clone was seen a few times. V is TRBV11-3 and J is TRBJ1-1; no definite D call. Germline CDR1 and CDR2: SGHNT and YENEEA. CDR3 length: 13 amino acids. Trimming took off 5 bases at V and 3 bases at J, with 10 bases between the two ends. CDR3 residues: CASSLKPYTEAFF. DNA of the CDR3: TGTGCCAGCAGCCTAAAACCCTACACTGAAGCTTTCTTT.

This clone was seen many times. This sequence joins TRBV10-2 and TRBJ1-3; no clear D. The CDR3 totals 17 residues. CDR1 WSHSY and CDR2 SAAADI come from the germline V gene. Trimming pared 6 bases from V and 0 bases from J, leaving 18 bases between. The CDR3 is CASSPAAPRNSGNTIYF. Here the CDR3 DNA reads TGCGCCAGCAGCCCCGCCGCCCCGAGAAACTCTGGAAACACCATATATTTT.

The CDR3 nucleotides are TGCGCCAGCAGCGGGCCCTTGGGGAGCGCAGATACGCAGTATTTT. As protein: CASSGPLGSADTQYF. The chain links TRBV5-1 to TRBJ2-3, with a tentative D call TRBD2 (5 bases). Per the germline V gene, CDR1 is SGHRS and CDR2 is YFSETQ. This CDR3 is built from 15 residues. V lost 4 bases and J lost 4, with 16 bases in between.

V and J are TRBV19 and TRBJ1-1; no clear D. The CDR3 has 14 amino acids. Germline assignment: CDR1 LNHDA and CDR2 SQIVND (reference sequence). With 2 bases removed from V and 4 bases from J, the gap between germline ends came to 11 bases. The CDR3 region has the DNA TGTGCCAGTAGTATACCGCGACACATCACTGAAGCTTTCTTT. Protein product: CASSIPRHITEAFF.

The chain links TRBV10-3 to TRBJ2-1, with 7 bases that match TRBD1. Germline lookup yields CDR1 ENHRY and CDR2 SYGVKD. The CDR3 sequence is 13 residues long. With V trimmed by 5 bases and J by 8 bases, 6 bases remained unmatched. The CDR3 DNA sequence: TGTGCCATCAGTACCACAGGGGCCGATGAGCAGTTCTTC. It is translated as CAISTTGADEQFF.

CDR3 amino acids: CASSLAQGGGQETQYF. CDR3 nucleotides: TGCGCCAGCAGCTTGGCGCAGGGAGGTGGACAAGAGACCCAGTACTTC. This chain uses TRBV5-1 with TRBJ2-5; perhaps TRBD2 as D (6 bases). Germline-derived CDR1 and CDR2 are SGHRS and YFSETQ. The CDR3 loop spans 16 amino acids. Trimming removed 0 bases at V and 2 bases at J, with 14 bases between.

V gene TRBV4-3 combines with J gene TRBJ2-1; TRBD2 matches 8 bases. The germline gives CDR1 LGHNA, CDR2 YSLEER. J gave up 4 bases and V 0 bases, and 8 bases lay outside the gene matches. This CDR3 has 17 residues. The CDR3 is CASSQDLEASGYNEQFF. The CDR3 nucleotides are TGCGCCAGCAGCCAAGATCTGGAGGCTAGCGGGTACAATGAGCAGTTCTTC.

This chain connects TRBV28 to TRBJ2-2; 12 nucleotides line up with TRBD2. The CDR3 sequence is 15 residues long. Trimming cost V 5 bases and J 3 bases; bases outside gene matches: 1. The germline CDR1 and CDR2 sequences are MDHEN and SYDVKM. CDR3 region: CASSTSGRHTGELFF. For the CDR3, the DNA is TGTGCCAGCAGTACTAGCGGGAGGCACACCGGGGAGCTGTTTTTT. Based on the CDR3 plus reference TRBV28 and TRBJ2-2, the full variable domain is DVKVTQSSRYLVKRTGEKVFLECVQDMDHENMFWYRQDPGLGLRLIYFSYDVKMKEKGDIPEGYSVSREKKERFSLILESASTNQTSMYLCASSTSGRHTGELFFGEGSRLTVL.